Sequencing of this T cell receptor (beta chain) was carried out in a study of CXCR3-negative and CXCR3-positive naive CD8 T cells. Carrying UMI labels, the TRB cDNA libraries were prepared through 5' RACE. Following a re-call of the 5' RACE reads, TCRdb has one entry per CDR3 protein and lacks DNA. Recorded for this sample: some 150,000 distinct CDR3 sequences. Regarding this clonotype: What it recognizes is unknown.

Study outcomes and limitations: In CXCR3-positive naive cells, the TRB CDR3s were more hydrophobic than in CXCR3-negative naive cells. Naive subsets were similarly diverse, while memory CD8+ repertoires were much less diverse.

Germline V gene lookup returns CDR1 MNHEY and CDR2 SMNVEV (reference sequence). The CDR3 has 13 amino acids. This clonotype originated in a human donor in good health. Some clones in this sample may be carry-over from other donors' samples. J is TRBJ2-5 and V is TRBV27; TCRdb's assignment of TRBD1 cannot be checked, as there is no DNA. What was sequenced was naive CXCR3+ CD8+ T cells from blood. Specified subset: CD45RO-CCR7+CD27+CD95- naive CD8+ T cells expressing CXCR3 (TNR3+). CDR3 residues: CASSLQGQETQYF.